The clone carrying this TCR beta chain was counted only a few times. Sequenced by immunoSEQ multiplex PCR; TCRdb stores in-frame clones only, minus some. The sample carries about 15,000 clones, approximately 88% recorded once. Trimming removed 0 bases from V and 5 bases from J, with 7 bases in between. Germline CDR1 MGHRA, CDR2 YSYEKL. This CDR3 is 13 amino acids long. These data come from a study of T cell changes during pregnancy in multiple sclerosis. The input for sequencing was CD8+ T cells from peripheral blood mononuclear cells, taken in the third trimester of pregnancy. The chain carries TRBV4-1 and TRBJ2-5; D unresolved. This clonotype was obtained from a female donor in good health, enrolled as a control in a pregnancy study. The CDR3 region has the DNA TGCGCCAGCAGCCAAGAAAACTCGGAGACCCAGTACTTC. As protein: CASSQENSETQYF.